This TCR beta chain was captured by sequencing in a study of control samples from healthy donors and cancer patients. Sequencing was performed with immunoSEQ multiplex PCR; in TCRdb, only in-frame clones are kept and a portion is missing. The sample lists approximately 82,000 clones, approximately 93% seen once, with roughly 1.2% in the top ten. This CDR3 is 18 amino acids long. The ends lost 2 bases at V and 0 bases at J; junction bases unmatched: 12. The germline V gene encodes CDR1 SGHNT and CDR2 YYREEE (reference sequence). This chain connects TRBV5-4 to TRBJ2-7; 9 nucleotides line up with TRBD1. The specimen sequenced was PBMCs. The source of this sequence is a woman in her 40s with lung cancer. CDR3 protein: CASSFSFPGTGTSYEQYF. DNA of the CDR3: TGTGCCAGCAGCTTCTCATTCCCCGGGACAGGGACCTCCTACGAGCAGTACTTC.